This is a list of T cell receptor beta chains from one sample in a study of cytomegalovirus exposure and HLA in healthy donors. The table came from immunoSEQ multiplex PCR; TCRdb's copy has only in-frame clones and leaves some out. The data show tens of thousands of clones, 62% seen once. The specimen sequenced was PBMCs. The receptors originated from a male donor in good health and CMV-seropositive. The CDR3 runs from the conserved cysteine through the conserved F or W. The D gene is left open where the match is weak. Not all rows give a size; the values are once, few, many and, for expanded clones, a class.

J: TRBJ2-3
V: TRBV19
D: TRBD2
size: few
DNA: TGTGCCAGTAGAGGGCGGGGGGGCCTCACAGATACGCAGTATTTT
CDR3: CASRGRGGLTDTQYF

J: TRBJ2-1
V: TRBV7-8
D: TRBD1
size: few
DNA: TGTGCCAGCAGCCCCCCCATCAGGGGGCGGAGAAACAATGAGCAGTTCTTC
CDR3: CASSPPIRGRRNNEQFF

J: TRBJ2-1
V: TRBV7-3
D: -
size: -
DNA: TGTGCCAGCAGCTTAACACACGACAATGAGCAGTTCTTC
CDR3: CASSLTHDNEQFF

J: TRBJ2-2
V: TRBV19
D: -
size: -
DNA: TGTGCCAGTAGTATCCAGGGGTACACCGGGGAGCTGTTTTTT
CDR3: CASSIQGYTGELFF

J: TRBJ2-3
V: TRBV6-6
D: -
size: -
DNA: TGTGCCAGCAGTTGGGGCGCGGGGGCGAAAGATACGCAGTATTTT
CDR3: CASSWGAGAKDTQYF

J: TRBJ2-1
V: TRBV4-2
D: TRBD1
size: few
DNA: TGTGCCAGCAGCCAAGAGGACAGGGGCCTCTACAATGAGCAGTTCTTC
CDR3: CASSQEDRGLYNEQFF

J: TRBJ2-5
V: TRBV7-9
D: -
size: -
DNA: TGTGCCAGCAGCTTACCCTCAGAAGAGACCCAGTACTTC
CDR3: CASSLPSEETQYF

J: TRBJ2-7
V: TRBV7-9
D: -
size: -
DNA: TGTGCCAGCAGCTTCCCGGGGGAGCAGAACGAGCAGTACTTC
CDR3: CASSFPGEQNEQYF

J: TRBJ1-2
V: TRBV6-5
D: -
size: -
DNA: TGTGCCAGCAGTTACCAATCCGTCTCGGGGGGCTACACCTTC
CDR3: CASSYQSVSGGYTF

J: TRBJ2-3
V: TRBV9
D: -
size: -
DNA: TGTGCCAGCAGTGAAGTGACTACAGATACGCAGTATTTT
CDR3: CASSEVTTDTQYF

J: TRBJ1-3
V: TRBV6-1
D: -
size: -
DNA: TGTGCCAGCAGTGAAGCGGGAGGAGGGCCCGGGGCTGGAAACACCATATATTTT
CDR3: CASSEAGGGPGAGNTIYF

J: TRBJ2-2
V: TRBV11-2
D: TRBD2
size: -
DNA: TGTGCCACGAGGAGGGATCCTAGCGGGGGGGTCGGGGAGCTGTTTTTT
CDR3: CATRRDPSGGVGELFF

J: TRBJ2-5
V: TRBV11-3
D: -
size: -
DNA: TGTGCCAGCAGCACAGGGGGGGATGAGACCCAGTACTTC
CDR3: CASSTGGDETQYF

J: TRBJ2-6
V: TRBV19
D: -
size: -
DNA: TGTGCCAGTAGACAGGCGAGCTCTGGGGCCAACGTCCTGACTTTC
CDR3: CASRQASSGANVLTF

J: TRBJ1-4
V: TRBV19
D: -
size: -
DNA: TGTGCCAGCAGCCATTCCGGGTCTCTATCCGAAAAACTGTTTTTT
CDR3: CASSHSGSLSEKLFF

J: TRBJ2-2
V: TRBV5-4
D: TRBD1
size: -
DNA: TGTGCCAGCAGCTTTAAGGGGACAGGGGGCACCGGGGAGCTGTTTTTT
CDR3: CASSFKGTGGTGELFF

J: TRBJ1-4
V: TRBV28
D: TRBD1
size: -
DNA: TGTGCCAGCAGCGACGGGACAGGGGCAACTAATGAAAAACTGTTTTTT
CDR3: CASSDGTGATNEKLFF

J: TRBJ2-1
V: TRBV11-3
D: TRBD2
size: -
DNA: TGTGCCAGCAGCTTCCAAGCGGGGGGGGCCTACAATGAGCAGTTCTTC
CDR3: CASSFQAGGAYNEQFF

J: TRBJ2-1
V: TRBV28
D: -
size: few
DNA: TGTGCCAGCAGTCCCGGACAGTTCAATGAGCAGTTCTTC
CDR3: CASSPGQFNEQFF

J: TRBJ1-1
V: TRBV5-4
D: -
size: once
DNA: TGTGCCAGCAGCTTGTCTAAATCTGAAGCTTTCTTT
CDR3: CASSLSKSEAFF

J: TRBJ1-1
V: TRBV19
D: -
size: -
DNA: TGTGCCAGTAGTCCCGCAGGGAACACTGAAGCTTTCTTT
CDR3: CASSPAGNTEAFF

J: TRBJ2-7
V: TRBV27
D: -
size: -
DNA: TGTGCCAGCAGCCCCGACAGTTTGAACTACGAGCAGTACTTC
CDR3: CASSPDSLNYEQYF

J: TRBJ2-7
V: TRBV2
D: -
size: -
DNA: TGTGCCAGCGGGACACAGGGTTACGAGCAGTACTTC
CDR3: CASGTQGYEQYF

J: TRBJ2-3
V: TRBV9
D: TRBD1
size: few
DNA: TGTGCCAGCAGCCCAGGGGGATCTAGCACAGATACGCAGTATTTT
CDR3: CASSPGGSSTDTQYF

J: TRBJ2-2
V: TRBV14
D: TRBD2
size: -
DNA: TGTGCCAGCAGCCCCCTACTACTAGCGGGGGGGCTACCCGGGGAGCTGTTTTTT
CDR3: CASSPLLLAGGLPGELFF

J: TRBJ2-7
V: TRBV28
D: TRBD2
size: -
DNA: TGTGCCAGCAGTTCTAGCGGGAGTAACGAGCAGTACTTC
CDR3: CASSSSGSNEQYF

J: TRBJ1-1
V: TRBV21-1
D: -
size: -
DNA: TGTGCCAGCAGCAACCTCCGGGACAGGGGGCATTGGAGCACTGAAGCTTTCTTT
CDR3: CASSNLRDRGHWSTEAFF

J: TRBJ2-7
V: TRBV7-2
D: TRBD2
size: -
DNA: TGTGCCAGCAGCTTGGATGTGGCGGGAGGTTGGAACGAGCAGTACTTC
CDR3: CASSLDVAGGWNEQYF

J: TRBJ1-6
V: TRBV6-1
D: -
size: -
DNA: TGTGCCAGCAGTTCTGTTTTGGAGCCCCTCCACTTT
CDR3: CASSSVLEPLHF

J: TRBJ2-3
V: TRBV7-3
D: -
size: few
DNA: TGTGCCAGCAGCGTGGACTTCTCCTCCGATACGCAGTATTTT
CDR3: CASSVDFSSDTQYF

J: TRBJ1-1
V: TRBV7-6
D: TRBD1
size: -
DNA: TGTGCCAGCAGCTTAGCCAGGGGGACAGGGAAGACTGAAGCTTTCTTT
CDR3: CASSLARGTGKTEAFF

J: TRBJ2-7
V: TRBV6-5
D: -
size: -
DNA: TGTGCCAGCAGTTACTCGGCCCCTCAGTACGAGCAGTACTTC
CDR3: CASSYSAPQYEQYF

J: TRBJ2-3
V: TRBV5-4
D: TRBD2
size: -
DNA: TGTGCCAGCAGCTTGGGACTAGCGGGCACAGATACGCAGTATTTT
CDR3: CASSLGLAGTDTQYF

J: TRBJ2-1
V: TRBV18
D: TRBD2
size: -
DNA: TGTGCCAGCTCACCTGGACTAGCGGGGAACGAGCAGTTCTTC
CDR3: CASSPGLAGNEQFF

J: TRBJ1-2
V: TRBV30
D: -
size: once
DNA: TGTGCCTGGAGTGTGCAGGTTAACTATGGCTACACCTTC
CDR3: CAWSVQVNYGYTF

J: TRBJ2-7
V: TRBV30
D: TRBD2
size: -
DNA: TGTGCCTGCCGAGGACTAGCGGGTCTCTACGAGCAGTACTTC
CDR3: CACRGLAGLYEQYF

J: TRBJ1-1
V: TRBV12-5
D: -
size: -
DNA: TGTGCTAGTGGTTTGGTACAAGGGGGTATGAACACTGAAGCTTTCTTT
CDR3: CASGLVQGGMNTEAFF

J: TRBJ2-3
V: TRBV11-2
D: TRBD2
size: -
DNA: TGTGCCAGCAGCTTAGGCCCTAGCGGGGACACAGATACGCAGTATTTT
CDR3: CASSLGPSGDTDTQYF

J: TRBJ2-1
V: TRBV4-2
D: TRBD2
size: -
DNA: TGTGCCAGCAGCCAAAAGGGGCAGCGGGGGTACAATGAGCAGTTCTTC
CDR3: CASSQKGQRGYNEQFF

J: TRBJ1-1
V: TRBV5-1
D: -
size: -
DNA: TGCGCCAGCCGCCAAACAGGGAGGAACACTGAAGCTTTCTTT
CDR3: CASRQTGRNTEAFF

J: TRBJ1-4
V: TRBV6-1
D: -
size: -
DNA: TGTGCCAGCAGTGAGGCTCCGGGACAAGAAAAACTGTTTTTT
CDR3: CASSEAPGQEKLFF

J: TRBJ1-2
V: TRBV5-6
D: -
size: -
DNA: TGTGCCAGCAGCTTGGCGGCGGGACTTTACACCTTC
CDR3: CASSLAAGLYTF

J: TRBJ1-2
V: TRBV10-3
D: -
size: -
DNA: TGTGCCATCTCAACAGGGCAGTCTGGCTACACCTTC
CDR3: CAISTGQSGYTF

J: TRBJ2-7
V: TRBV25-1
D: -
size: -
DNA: TGTGCCACTTCACGGGGGGCCTACGCCTACGAGCAGTACTTC
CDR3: CATSRGAYAYEQYF

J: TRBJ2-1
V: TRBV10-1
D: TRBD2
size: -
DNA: TGCGCCAGCAGGGGAACTAGCGGGGGTCGTAGCTCCTACAATGAGCAGTTCTTC
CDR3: CASRGTSGGRSSYNEQFF

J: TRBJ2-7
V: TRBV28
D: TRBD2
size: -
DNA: TGTGCCAGCAGTTCTCCTGGGACTAGCGGGTACTACGAGCAGTACTTC
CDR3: CASSSPGTSGYYEQYF